The TCR beta chain described here comes from a study of T cells in Graves' hyperthyroidism and ophthalmopathy. Background on the study: Specimen type is peripheral blood, collected at initial diagnosis prior to any treatment.

This clonotype showed up many times. Deletions cut 0 bases from V and 2 bases from J, with 11 bases between. The CDR3 runs to 14 residues. In germline, CDR1 is GTSNPN, CDR2 SVGIG (reference sequence). Amplification of TCR beta CDR3 regions used RNA as the template. HTBI primers drove first-round RT-PCR of the TCR CDR3. TCRdb re-analysed the multiplex PCR reads in MiXCR, keeping a single row per CDR3 protein. This sample carries roughly 580,000 distinct CDR3 sequences, 11% to 15% of them seen once, and the ten largest clones take more than 5%. The sequence was collected from a woman in her twenties or thirties with Graves' hyperthyroidism that later progressed to Graves' ophthalmopathy. The V gene is TRBV30, the J gene TRBJ2-7, with D possibly being TRBD1 (6 bases). The specimen sequenced was blood. Here the CDR3 DNA reads TGTGCCTGGAGTGTAGGGGGACGTCCCTACGAGCAGTACTTC. Translating it yields CAWSVGGRPYEQYF.